These T cell receptor beta chains were read from a single sample in a study of CD8 T cells in ankylosing spondylitis. TCRdb re-derived calls from the 5' RACE reads in MiXCR, one entry per CDR3 protein. The data hold about 340,000 distinct CDR3 sequences, with roughly 15% observed a single time. Source material: blood, either unsorted or a sorted T cell fraction (not recorded which). These receptors originate from a male donor with ankylosing spondylitis or in good health (not recorded which). Both conserved end residues are part of each CDR3. A D gene is named only where the DNA matches it firmly. The size entry is marked missing in some rows and otherwise reads once, few, many or a size class.

size	V	D	J	CDR3	DNA
many	TRBV5-1	TRBD1	TRBJ1-1	CASSWDRVTEAFF	TGCGCCAGCAGCTGGGACAGGGTAACTGAAGCTTTCTTT
-	TRBV5-1	-	TRBJ2-7	CASSANGAGVEVEQYF	TGCGCCAGCAGCGCCAACGGGGCAGGGGTAGAGGTCGAGCAGTACTTC
-	TRBV25-1	TRBD1	TRBJ1-3	CASSDWTGTGNTIYF	TGTGCCAGCAGTGATTGGACAGGGACGGGAAACACCATATATTTT
many	TRBV12-3/TRBV12-4	TRBD1	TRBJ2-5	CASSPGQGVLETQYF	TGTGCCAGCAGTCCCGGACAGGGGGTTTTAGAGACCCAGTACTTC
many	TRBV5-1	-	TRBJ1-1	CASSLGSGEAFF	TGCGCCAGCAGCTTGGGATCAGGGGAAGCTTTCTTT
few	TRBV5-1	-	TRBJ1-1	CASSPAGQSEAFF	TGCGCCAGCAGCCCTGCAGGGCAGTCCGAAGCTTTCTTT
-	TRBV3-1	-	TRBJ2-1	CASSKDGVAANYNEQFF	TGTGCCAGCAGCAAAGATGGGGTAGCGGCGAATTACAATGAGCAGTTCTTC
few	TRBV20-1	TRBD1	TRBJ1-1	CSARVTGGGQAFF	TGCAGTGCTAGAGTAACGGGAGGGGGCCAAGCTTTCTTT
few	TRBV6-5	TRBD2	TRBJ2-1	CASSILSGTSGSWNEQFF	TGTGCCAGCAGTATACTTTCCGGGACTAGCGGGAGCTGGAATGAGCAGTTCTTC
many	TRBV11-2	TRBD2	TRBJ2-4	CASSRPGGNIQYF	TGTGCCAGCAGCCGGCCGGGGGGGAACATTCAGTACTTC
-	TRBV5-5	-	TRBJ2-1	CASSLPSGQFF	TGTGCCAGCAGCTTACCTTCCGGGCAGTTCTTC
-	TRBV19	-	TRBJ2-1	CASSIDRGDYNEQFF	TGTGCCAGTAGTATAGATAGGGGTGACTACAATGAGCAGTTCTTC
-	TRBV27	-	TRBJ2-1	CASSFVPRGYNEQFF	TGTGCCAGCAGTTTCGTGCCCAGGGGCTACAATGAGCAGTTCTTC
few	TRBV3-1	-	TRBJ2-7	CASSRDTTYEQYF	TGTGCCAGCAGCCGGGACACCACCTACGAGCAGTACTTC
-	TRBV4-1	-	TRBJ2-7	CASSQDGQRPYEQYF	TGCGCCAGCAGCCAAGATGGACAGAGACCCTACGAGCAGTACTTC
-	TRBV2	-	TRBJ2-7	CASQGRGPYEQYF	TGTGCCAGCCAGGGACGAGGACCCTACGAGCAGTACTTC
few	TRBV4-2	-	TRBJ2-7	CASSKGLQEPLYEQYF	TGTGCCAGCAGCAAAGGGCTCCAGGAACCCCTCTACGAGCAGTACTTC
-	TRBV4-1	-	TRBJ1-2	CASSQVLESEYGYTF	TGCGCCAGCAGCCAAGTTTTGGAGTCGGAGTATGGCTACACCTTC
-	TRBV12-3/TRBV12-4	-	TRBJ2-3	CASAPQGGVTDTQYF	TGTGCCAGCGCCCCGCAGGGGGGGGTAACAGATACGCAGTATTTT
few	TRBV27	TRBD2	TRBJ2-5	CASSPLRPGLAGLQETQYF	TGTGCCAGCAGCCCTTTAAGGCCAGGGCTAGCGGGACTACAAGAGACCCAGTACTTC
many	TRBV5-1	-	TRBJ2-2	CASSPRTELSGELFF	TGCGCCAGCAGCCCCCGGACGGAGTTGTCCGGGGAGCTGTTTTTT
few	TRBV6-6	-	TRBJ1-2	CASQTAYGYTF	TGTGCCAGTCAGACGGCCTATGGCTACACCTTC
-	TRBV10-2	TRBD1	TRBJ2-5	CASSAPYGQGALYQETQYF	TGCGCCAGCAGTGCCCCGTACGGACAGGGGGCCCTGTACCAAGAGACCCAGTACTTC
few	TRBV7-9	-	TRBJ2-1	CASSNPYNEQFF	TGTGCCAGCAGCAACCCCTACAATGAGCAGTTCTTC
few	TRBV7-2	-	TRBJ2-7	CASSTLYEQYF	TGTGCCAGCAGCACCCTCTACGAGCAGTACTTC
few	TRBV3-1	TRBD2	TRBJ2-1	CASSQVRASREDEQFF	TGTGCCAGCAGCCAAGTTAGGGCCTCCCGGGAGGATGAGCAGTTCTTC
-	TRBV5-1	-	TRBJ2-7	CASRYGNFSYEQYF	TGCGCCAGCAGATACGGGAATTTCTCCTACGAGCAGTACTTC
-	TRBV12-3/TRBV12-4	TRBD1	TRBJ2-2	CASSVKRGPLGGELFF	TGTGCCAGCAGTGTAAAGAGGGGGCCCTTAGGAGGGGAGCTGTTTTTT
few	TRBV10-3	-	TRBJ2-3	CAITSSFPGGTDTQYF	TGTGCCATCACTTCGAGCTTTCCTGGTGGCACAGATACGCAGTATTTT
many	TRBV12-3/TRBV12-4	-	TRBJ2-2	CASKTGKNTGELFF	TGTGCCAGCAAAACGGGGAAGAACACCGGGGAGCTGTTTTTT
-	TRBV3-1	-	TRBJ2-7	CASSPPRGHEQYF	TGTGCCAGCAGCCCCCCTAGAGGCCACGAGCAGTACTTC
-	TRBV5-8	-	TRBJ2-7	CASSSQGVYEQYF	TGTGCCAGCAGCTCCCAGGGAGTCTACGAGCAGTACTTC
-	TRBV30	-	TRBJ1-3	CAWNTRVLSGNTIYF	TGTGCCTGGAATACTAGAGTTCTCTCTGGAAACACCATATATTTT
few	TRBV7-2	-	TRBJ2-2	CASTSTENTGELFF	TGTGCCAGCACCTCGACGGAGAACACCGGGGAGCTGTTTTTT
-	TRBV24-1	TRBD1	TRBJ1-6	CATSSRGLDSPLHF	TGTGCCACCAGTTCCAGGGGGCTCGATTCACCCCTCCACTTT
few	TRBV7-9	-	TRBJ1-1	CASSIQTGAFF	TGTGCCAGCAGCATCCAGACCGGAGCTTTCTTT
few	TRBV7-9	-	TRBJ1-1	CASSLVLFGEAFF	TGTGCCAGCAGCTTAGTATTGTTCGGGGAAGCTTTCTTT
-	TRBV2	-	TRBJ2-3	CASSARVAERGDTQYF	TGTGCCAGCAGCGCCCGGGTCGCCGAACGCGGAGATACGCAGTATTTT
-	TRBV6-5	-	TRBJ2-5	CASSYSSWRSETQYF	TGTGCCAGCAGTTACTCGAGCTGGCGATCTGAGACCCAGTACTTC
-	TRBV3-1	TRBD2	TRBJ2-7	CASSQGAGVNEQYF	TGTGCCAGCAGCCAAGGAGCGGGAGTCAACGAGCAGTACTTC
-	TRBV7-2	TRBD2	TRBJ2-2	CASSGLAGAMNTGELFF	TGTGCCAGCAGCGGACTAGCGGGGGCGATGAACACCGGGGAGCTGTTTTTT
few	TRBV10-3	TRBD1	TRBJ2-1	CAIRECLVWDRQQNNEQFF	TGTGCCATCAGGGAGTGCCTTGTTTGGGACAGACAGCAAAACAATGAGCAGTTCTTC